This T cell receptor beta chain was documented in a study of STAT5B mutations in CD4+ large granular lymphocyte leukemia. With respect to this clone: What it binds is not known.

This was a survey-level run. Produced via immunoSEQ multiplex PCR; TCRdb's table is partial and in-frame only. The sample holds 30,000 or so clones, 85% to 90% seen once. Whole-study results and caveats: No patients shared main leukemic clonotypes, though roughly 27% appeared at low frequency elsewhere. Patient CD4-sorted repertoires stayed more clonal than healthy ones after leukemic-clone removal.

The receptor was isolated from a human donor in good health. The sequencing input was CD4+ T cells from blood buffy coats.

The CDR3 DNA reads TGTGCCAGCTCAAAAGACCGCTTAGCGGGATCGGGCACAGATACGCAGTATTTT. It codes for CASSKDRLAGSGTDTQYF. The chain couples TRBV18 to TRBJ2-3; the match to TRBD2 covers 8 bases. CDR3 length equals 18 residues. Germline CDR1 is KGHSH and CDR2 is LQKENI. With V trimmed by 5 bases and J by 1 base, 14 bases remained unmatched.